Below, 17 T cell receptor beta chains from the same sample are listed, as sequenced in a study of T cell changes during pregnancy in multiple sclerosis. Libraries were prepared by immunoSEQ multiplex PCR; TCRdb keeps only in-frame clonotypes and omits some of them. This table has around 88,000 clones, about 89% appearing once. The sequencing here drew on peripheral blood, taken in the first trimester of pregnancy. Receptors originate from a female donor with multiple sclerosis, enrolled in a pregnancy study.

The genes are TRBV18 and TRBJ1-3; TRBD1 agrees at 7 bases. V lost 3 bases to trimming and J lost 0 bases; unmatched junction nucleotides: 5. Germline CDR1 KGHSH, CDR2 LQKENI. The CDR3 length is 16 residues. The CDR3 spells CASSPGTANSGNTIYF. In nucleotides, the CDR3 is TGTGCCAGCTCACCCGGGACAGCGAACTCTGGAAACACCATATATTTT.

The table lists this clone with a few counts. CDR3 sequence (DNA): TGTGCCAGCAGTACAAGACGGACTAGCGGGCAAGAGACCCAGTACTTC. It specifies CASSTRRTSGQETQYF. J is TRBJ2-5 and V is TRBV2; TRBD2 agrees at 11 bases. Trimming removed 5 bases from V and 2 bases from J; junction bases left unmatched: 7. The germline V gene has CDR1 SNHLY and CDR2 FYNNEI. This CDR3 is built from 16 residues.

The chain has TRBV14 and TRBJ1-1, with D perhaps matching TRBD1 (5 bases). The CDR3 consists of 16 residues. V lost 5 bases to trimming and J lost 1 base, with 17 bases between them. Germline CDR1 reads SGHDN; CDR2 reads FVKESK. CDR3 nucleotides: TGTGCCAGCAGCGCTACGGGGCGCGGGGGGAACACTGAAGCTTTCTTT. Translating it yields CASSATGRGGNTEAFF.

This sequence joins TRBV6-6 and TRBJ1-2, with 7 nucleotides matching TRBD1. CDR1 MNHNY and CDR2 SVGAGI come from the germline V gene (reference sequence). The CDR3 loop spans 14 amino acids. J was trimmed by 3 bases and V by 5 bases; bases with no gene match: 6. The CDR3 loop is CASSKRDSDYGYTF. The CDR3 bases are TGTGCCAGCAGTAAACGGGACAGCGACTATGGCTACACCTTC.

The chain has TRBV7-3 and TRBJ2-3, with D perhaps matching TRBD1 (5 bases). CDR3 size: 13 residues. Germline values: CDR1 SGHTA, CDR2 FQGTGA. The V and J ends lost 2 bases and 5 bases respectively, with 8 bases between them. CDR3 DNA: TGTGCCAGCAGCTTACAGGGCGGAGATACGCAGTATTTT. Translation gives CASSLQGGDTQYF.

The chain uses TRBV7-2 and TRBJ2-4; D gene ambiguous. V lost 3 bases and J 2 bases, leaving 5 bases between the germline ends. Germline CDR1 is SGHTA and CDR2 is FQGNSA. The length of the CDR3 is 13 residues. The CDR3 reads CASSFTSKNIQYF. CDR3 sequence (DNA): TGTGCCAGCAGCTTTACTTCCAAAAACATTCAGTACTTC.

This clone was seen a few times. V usage is TRBV5-4 and J usage is TRBJ1-1; TRBD1 is a possible D gene (6 bases). This CDR3 contains 12 residues. The ends were cut back, 4 bases at V and 5 bases at J, with 9 bases in the middle. Germline CDR1 is SGHNT and CDR2 is YYREEE (reference sequence). The CDR3 DNA follows: TGTGCCAGCAGCCGTACAGGGACTGAAGCTTTCTTT. The encoded protein is CASSRTGTEAFF.

The chain couples TRBV18 to TRBJ1-1, with D maybe TRBD1 (5 bases). This CDR3 is 14 amino acids long. The germline V gene has CDR1 KGHSH and CDR2 LQKENI. Trimming took off 0 bases at V and 5 bases at J, with 10 bases between the two ends. The DNA of the CDR3 is TGTGCCAGCTCACCACCGGGGGGTGAAACTGAAGCTTTCTTT. Residues: CASSPPGGETEAFF.

This chain connects TRBV28 to TRBJ1-5; 9 bases line up with TRBD1. The germline gives CDR1 MDHEN, CDR2 SYDVKM. With 6 bases clipped from V and 2 bases from J, the junction kept 5 bases outside the gene matches. The CDR3 has 15 residues. CDR3 in amino acids: CASRLQGAGNQPQHF. CDR3 bases: TGTGCCAGCAGGCTACAGGGGGCTGGCAATCAGCCCCAGCATTTT.

This chain joins TRBV4-3 and TRBJ2-2, with D possibly matching TRBD2 (6 bases). The CDR3 has 13 amino acids. V was clipped by 5 bases and J by 3 bases, with 7 bases between them. CDR1 is LGHNA, CDR2 YSLEER, per germline. This CDR3 is CASSGDYTGELFF. Written as DNA, the CDR3 is TGCGCCAGCAGCGGGGACTACACCGGGGAGCTGTTTTTT.

The V gene is TRBV5-4, the J gene TRBJ1-1, with TRBD1 matching over 7 bases. CDR1 SGHNT and CDR2 YYREEE come from the germline V gene (reference sequence). J lost 0 bases, V lost 4 bases, and 9 bases had no gene match. CDR3 length: 16 amino acids. The CDR3 is CASSGSTGNMNTEAFF. The CDR3 DNA reads as TGTGCCAGCAGCGGCTCGACAGGGAATATGAACACTGAAGCTTTCTTT. Supplemented by reference TRBV5-4 and TRBJ1-1, the full variable domain reads ETGVTQSPTHLIKTRGQQVTLRCSSQSGHNTVSWYQQALGQGPQFIFQYYREEENGRGNFPPRFSGLQFPNYSSELNVNALELDDSALYLCASSGSTGNMNTEAFFGQGTRLTVV.

V gene TRBV13 combines with J gene TRBJ2-7; 12 positions agree with TRBD2. Germline lookup yields CDR1 PRHDT and CDR2 FYEKMQ (reference sequence). This CDR3 comprises 15 residues. With 0 bases clipped from V and 7 bases from J, the junction kept 4 bases outside the gene matches. The CDR3 protein is CASSLGASGRGEQYF. The CDR3 DNA is TGTGCCAGCAGCTTAGGGGCTAGCGGGAGGGGTGAGCAGTACTTC.

V gene TRBV7-9 combines with J gene TRBJ2-7, with D perhaps TRBD2 (6 bases). The V and J ends lost 6 bases and 2 bases respectively, with 17 bases between them. CDR3 length: 15 residues. The germline gives CDR1 SEHNR, CDR2 FQNEAQ (reference sequence). The CDR3 DNA is TGTGCCAGCAGTGAAGGAGGGAGCCCCCCCTACGAGCAGTACTTC. As protein: CASSEGGSPPYEQYF.

V gene TRBV28 combines with J gene TRBJ1-1, with 7 bases fitting TRBD1. Trimming cost V 3 bases and J 0 bases; bases outside gene matches: 4. Germline assignment: CDR1 MDHEN and CDR2 SYDVKM. CDR3 length: 15 residues. CDR3 loop: CASSLDRLMNTEAFF. CDR3 DNA: TGTGCCAGCAGTTTGGACAGGTTAATGAACACTGAAGCTTTCTTT.

The J gene is TRBJ1-5, the V gene TRBV11-2, with 8 positions matching TRBD1. Germline V lookup: CDR1 SGHAT, CDR2 FQNNGV. The ends lost 5 bases at V and 3 bases at J; junction bases unmatched: 6. The CDR3 has 15 residues. The CDR3, as DNA: TGTGCCAGCAGCCCGGACAGGGCTGACAATCAGCCCCAGCATTTT. This translates into CASSPDRADNQPQHF. The full variable domain, completed using reference TRBV11-2 and TRBJ1-5, is EAGVAQSPRYKIIEKRQSVAFWCNPISGHATLYWYQQILGQGPKLLIQFQNNGVVDDSQLPKDRFSAERLKGVDSTLKIQPAKLEDSAVYLCASSPDRADNQPQHFGDGTRLSIL.

This chain connects TRBV29-1 to TRBJ1-1; TRBD1 might be the D (5 bases). Germline V gene data show CDR1 as SQVTM and CDR2 as ANQGSEA. This CDR3 comprises 13 residues. Trimming took off 4 bases at V and 2 bases at J, with 11 bases between the two ends. The CDR3 protein is CSVGGLSNTEAFF. For the CDR3, the DNA is TGCAGCGTTGGGGGCCTTTCAAACACTGAAGCTTTCTTT.

The chain employs TRBV9 and TRBJ2-3; TRBD2 agrees at 9 bases. The V segment lost 0 bases and the J segment 2 bases; nucleotides outside the gene matches: 7. Germline V CDR1 and CDR2: SGDLS, YYNGEE. The length of the CDR3 is 17 residues. CDR3 nucleotide sequence: TGTGCCAGCAGCGTAGCTCCTAGCGGGATTAACACAGATACGCAGTATTTT. Protein product: CASSVAPSGINTDTQYF.